This T cell receptor (beta chain) originates from a study of vaccination and CD4 T cells after COVID-19 (dated by TCRdb to between 2022 and 2023). General notes on the study: Convalescent patients had a positive SARS-CoV-2 result on nasal swab PCR, and of these patients, fewer than ten had mild disease and one had severe disease. In control cultures, a CEFX viral epitope pool was used as positive control, an HIV-1 Nef peptide pool was used as negative control, or no peptide was added. The spike-specific CD4+ TCR repertoire was compared before and after mRNA vaccination in ten to eleven COVID-19 convalescent patients and several infection-naive healthy vaccine recipients. Each participant got two doses of either the Pfizer-BioNTech BNT162b2 vaccine (n=8) or the Moderna mRNA-1273 vaccine (n=2). Post-COVID blood samples from convalescent patients were collected a median of roughly 100 days after diagnosis, with a range of roughly 35 to 161 days. Post-vaccine blood samples were collected a median of approximately 77 days after the second vaccine dose, ranging from about 12 to 241 days. In the convalescent cohort there were six males and four females, among whom were two Hispanic individuals, seven Caucasians, two Asians and one multiracial person. Culture stimuli were overlapping spike peptide pools from SARS-CoV-2 and from the common cold coronaviruses HCoV-NL63, HCoV-OC43 and HCoV-229E. Here is what the overall study found, with its caveats: Of the vaccine-specific clones found in convalescent patients, nearly all (304 of 307) were mono-reactive for SARS-CoV-2 spike instead of being cross-reactive with common cold coronaviruses. In convalescent patients, a median roughly 87% of post-vaccine SARS-CoV-2-reactive clones were detected only after vaccination, and vaccine-specific priming was suggested by this finding. The number of convalescent patients in the study was relatively small, and the study did not examine early timepoints following natural infection. The median count of SARS-CoV-2-reactive clonotypes went up from approximately 22 after infection to about 41 after vaccination, although the change was not significant.

The trim is 2 bases for V and 0 bases for J, with a gap of 10 bases between the germline ends. The germline V gene yields SGHTA for CDR1 and FQGNSA for CDR2. The CDR3 starts with the cysteine, ends with the phenylalanine, and has 15 residues. The sequence is cut down to CDR3 DNA, 45 bases in frame from base 1. Library preparation employed PCR. At the Johns Hopkins FTIC core, DNA from the cultured CD4+ T cells underwent TCR sequencing with the Oncomine TCR Beta short-read assay. The QIAamp micro DNA kit was used to extract genomic DNA from the cultured CD4+ T cells. Oncomine TCR Beta libraries made from cultured CD4+ T cells were pooled using unique dual indexes and sequenced on an Illumina iSeq 100. The paper's data handling went like this. Non-productive sequences were filtered out, and CDR3s that did not start with C, did not end with F or W, or were shorter than 7 amino acids were discarded. Antigen-specific clonotypes were identified using the MANAFEST web application through comparison of peptide-stimulated wells with reference and other culture wells. An FDR below 0.05, an odds ratio above 5, and a productive frequency above 0.1% in at least two of three replicate wells were required for clones to be considered positive. A clonotype counted as cross-reactive if it showed significant expansion both in the SARS-CoV-2 spike wells and in at least one common cold coronavirus spike condition. CDR3 homology was assessed with Levenshtein distances (stringdist) and unrooted phylogenetic trees (ape) in R version 3.6.1. TCRdb handled the public reads itself, with Q25 trimming in fastp and clone calling in MiXCR, and kept productive beta chains. Records with the same CDR3 protein are collapsed into one entry carrying the most frequent genes and DNA. TCRdb's processing, not the study's, gives the V and J calls here. The sample profile shows several thousand distinct CDR3 sequences; about 57% of them were found once. The ten biggest clones cover over 15% of the sample.

Only a few counts were recorded for this clonotype. The target of this receptor is not known. No base-level quality is on record; no much larger clone is a single base apart. This specimen's treatment or condition label, interpreted: roughly ten-day PBMC culture with coronavirus spike peptide pools or control peptides (ViraFEST assay). The ViraFEST assay was used in the study, in which antigen-specific T cells were expanded with peptide pools and expanded clonotypes were subsequently identified by TCR sequencing. Positive SARS-CoV-2 PCR tests in the convalescent patients dated from March to December 2020, before Alpha, Beta and Delta variants emerged in the United States. Each well held millions of PBMCs cultured with around 10 ug/ml peptide pools in IMDM containing 5% human AB serum and 8 to 10 IU/ml IL-2. On days 3 and 7, half of the culture medium was replaced with fresh IL-2-containing medium. After 10 days of culture, CD4+ T cells were isolated by negative selection with the EasySep CD4+ T cell isolation kit. Ficoll-Paque Plus gradient centrifugation was used to isolate PBMCs from whole blood, and the isolated PBMCs were then either used fresh or cryopreserved at -140C. Triplicate wells were generally used for each culture condition.

The chain links TRBV7-2 with TRBJ1-2; there is no confident call for the D gene. The starting material was cultured CD4+ T cells from blood, obtained after SARS-CoV-2 vaccination. This TCR derives from a human donor with COVID-19. For the CDR3, the sequence is CASSLPVITNYGYTF. The nucleotides are TGTGCCAGCAGCTTACCAGTAATCACTAACTATGGCTACACCTTC.